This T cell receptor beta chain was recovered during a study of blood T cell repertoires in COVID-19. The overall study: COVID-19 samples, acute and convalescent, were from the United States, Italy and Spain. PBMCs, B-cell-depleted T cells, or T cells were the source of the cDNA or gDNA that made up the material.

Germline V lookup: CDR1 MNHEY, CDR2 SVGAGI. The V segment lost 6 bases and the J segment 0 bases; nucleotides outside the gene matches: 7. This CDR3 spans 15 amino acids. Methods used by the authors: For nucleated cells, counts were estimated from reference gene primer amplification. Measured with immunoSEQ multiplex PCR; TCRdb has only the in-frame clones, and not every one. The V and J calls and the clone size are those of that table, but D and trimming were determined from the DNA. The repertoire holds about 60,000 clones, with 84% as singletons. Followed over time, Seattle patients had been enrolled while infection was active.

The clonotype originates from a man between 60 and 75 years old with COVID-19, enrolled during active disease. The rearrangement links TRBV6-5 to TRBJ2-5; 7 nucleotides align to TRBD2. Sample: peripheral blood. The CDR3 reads CASRTKSGDQETQYF. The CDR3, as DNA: TGTGCCAGCAGGACAAAGAGCGGGGACCAAGAGACCCAGTACTTC.